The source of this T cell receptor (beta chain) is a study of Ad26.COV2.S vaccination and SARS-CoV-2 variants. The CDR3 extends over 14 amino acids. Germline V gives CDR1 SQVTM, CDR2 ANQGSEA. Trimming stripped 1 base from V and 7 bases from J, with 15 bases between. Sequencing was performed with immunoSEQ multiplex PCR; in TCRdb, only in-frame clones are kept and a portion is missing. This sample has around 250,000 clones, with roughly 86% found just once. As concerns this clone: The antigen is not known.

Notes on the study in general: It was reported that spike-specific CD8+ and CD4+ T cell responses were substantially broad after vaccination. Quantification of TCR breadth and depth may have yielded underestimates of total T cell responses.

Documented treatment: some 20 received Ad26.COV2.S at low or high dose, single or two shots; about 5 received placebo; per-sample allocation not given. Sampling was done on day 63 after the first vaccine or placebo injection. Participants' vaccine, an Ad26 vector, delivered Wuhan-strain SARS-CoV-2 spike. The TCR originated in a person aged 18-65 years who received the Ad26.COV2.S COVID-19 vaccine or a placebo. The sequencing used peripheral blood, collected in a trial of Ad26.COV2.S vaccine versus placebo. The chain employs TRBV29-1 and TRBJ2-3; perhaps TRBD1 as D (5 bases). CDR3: CSVEARRAVNTQYF. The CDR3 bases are TGCAGCGTTGAAGCCCGCAGGGCCGTGAATACGCAGTATTTT.